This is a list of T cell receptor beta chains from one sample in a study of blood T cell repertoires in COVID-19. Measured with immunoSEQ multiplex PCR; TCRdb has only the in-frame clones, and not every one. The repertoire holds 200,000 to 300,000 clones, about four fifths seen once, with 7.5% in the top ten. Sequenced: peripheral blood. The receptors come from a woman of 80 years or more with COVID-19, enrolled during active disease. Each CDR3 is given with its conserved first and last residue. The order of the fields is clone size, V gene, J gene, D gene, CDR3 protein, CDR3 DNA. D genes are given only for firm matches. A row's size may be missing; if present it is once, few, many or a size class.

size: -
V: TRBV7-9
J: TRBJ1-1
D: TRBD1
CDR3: CASSLGGQGAGEAFF
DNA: TGTGCCAGCAGCTTAGGGGGACAGGGGGCAGGTGAAGCTTTCTTT

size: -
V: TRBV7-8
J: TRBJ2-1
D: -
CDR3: CASSLAPRLEFYNEQFF
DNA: TGTGCCAGCAGCTTAGCGCCGCGACTAGAGTTCTACAATGAGCAGTTCTTC

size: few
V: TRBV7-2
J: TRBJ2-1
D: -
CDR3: CASTLGLNYNEQFF
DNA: TGTGCCAGCACCCTAGGATTGAACTACAATGAGCAGTTCTTC

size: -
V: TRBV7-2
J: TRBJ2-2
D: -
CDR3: CASSLFGKTGELFF
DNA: TGTGCCAGCAGCTTATTCGGGAAAACCGGGGAGCTGTTTTTT

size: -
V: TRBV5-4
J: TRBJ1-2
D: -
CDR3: CASSPPGVNYGYTF
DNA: TGTGCCAGCAGCCCCCCAGGGGTAAACTATGGCTACACCTTC

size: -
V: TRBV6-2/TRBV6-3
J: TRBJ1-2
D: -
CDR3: CASSYQGVYGYTF
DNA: TGTGCCAGCAGTTACCAAGGGGTCTATGGCTACACCTTC

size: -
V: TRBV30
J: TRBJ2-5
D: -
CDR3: CAWRWGGAETQYF
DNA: TGTGCCTGGAGATGGGGGGGGGCAGAGACCCAGTACTTC

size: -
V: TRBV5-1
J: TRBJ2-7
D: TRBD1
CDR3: CASSRDRTYEQYF
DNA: TGCGCCAGCAGCCGGGACAGAACCTACGAGCAGTACTTC

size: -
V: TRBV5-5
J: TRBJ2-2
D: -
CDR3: CASSSVQGMNTGELFF
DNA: TGTGCCAGCAGCTCAGTTCAGGGGATGAACACCGGGGAGCTGTTTTTT

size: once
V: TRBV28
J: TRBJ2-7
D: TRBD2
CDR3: CASRLAGGPYEQYF
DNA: TGTGCCAGCAGACTAGCGGGAGGGCCGTACGAGCAGTACTTC

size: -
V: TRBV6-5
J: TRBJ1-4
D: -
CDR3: CASSYQGETNEKLFF
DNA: TGTGCCAGCTCATACCAGGGCGAAACTAATGAAAAACTGTTTTTT

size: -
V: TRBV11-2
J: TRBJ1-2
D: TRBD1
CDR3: CASRKPGQGALGYTF
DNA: TGTGCCAGCAGAAAACCGGGACAGGGGGCGCTTGGCTACACCTTC

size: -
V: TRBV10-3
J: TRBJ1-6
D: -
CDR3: CAISAGTFGSPLHF
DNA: TGTGCCATCAGTGCCGGGACTTTTGGTTCACCCCTCCACTTT

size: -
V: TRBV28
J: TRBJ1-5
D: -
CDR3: CASSPKRGFSNQPQHF
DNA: TGTGCCAGCAGTCCTAAACGGGGGTTTAGCAATCAGCCCCAGCATTTT

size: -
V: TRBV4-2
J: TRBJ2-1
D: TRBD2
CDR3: CASAATTRLAGGGEQFF
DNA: TGTGCCAGCGCCGCCACCACCAGGCTAGCGGGGGGCGGAGAGCAGTTCTTC

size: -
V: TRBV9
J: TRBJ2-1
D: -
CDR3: CASSVGAGFRDEQFF
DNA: TGTGCCAGCAGCGTAGGGGCGGGCTTTAGGGATGAGCAGTTCTTC

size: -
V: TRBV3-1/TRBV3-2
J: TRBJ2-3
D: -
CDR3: CASSQASGTDTQYF
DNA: TGTGCCAGCAGCCAAGCTAGCGGCACAGATACGCAGTATTTT

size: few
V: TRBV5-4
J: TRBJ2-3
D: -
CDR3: CASNLEGSRTDTQYF
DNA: TGTGCCAGCAACCTGGAGGGGTCTCGCACAGATACGCAGTATTTT

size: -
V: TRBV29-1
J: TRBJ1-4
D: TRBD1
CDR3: CSVLRGLGEKLFF
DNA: TGCAGCGTTCTAAGGGGGCTGGGGGAAAAACTGTTTTTT

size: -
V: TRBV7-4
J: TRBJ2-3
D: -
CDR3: CASSLALGGRYIHTDTQYF
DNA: TGTGCCAGCAGCTTAGCGCTGGGGGGGCGGTACATCCACACAGATACGCAGTATTTT

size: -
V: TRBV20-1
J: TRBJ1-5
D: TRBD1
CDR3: CSASRDSLVHF
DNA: TGCAGTGCTAGCCGGGACAGCCTGGTGCATTTT

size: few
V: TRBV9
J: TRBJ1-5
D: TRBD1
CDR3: CASNRGPMDQPQHF
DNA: TGTGCCAGCAACAGGGGACCCATGGATCAGCCCCAGCATTTT

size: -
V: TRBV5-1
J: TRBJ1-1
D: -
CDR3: CASSLDSMNTEAFF
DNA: TGCGCCAGCAGCTTAGACAGCATGAACACTGAAGCTTTCTTT

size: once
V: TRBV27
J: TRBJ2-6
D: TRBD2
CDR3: CASSSRTSGSSGANVLTF
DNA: TGTGCCAGCAGTTCCCGGACTAGCGGGAGTTCTGGGGCCAACGTCCTGACTTTC

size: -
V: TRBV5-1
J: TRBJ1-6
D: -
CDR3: CASSYLQDSPLHF
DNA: TGCGCCAGCAGTTACCTTCAGGATTCACCCCTCCACTTT

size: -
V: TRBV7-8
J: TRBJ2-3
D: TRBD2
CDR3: CASSPYGTSADTQYF
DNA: TGTGCCAGCAGCCCCTACGGGACTAGCGCAGATACGCAGTATTTT

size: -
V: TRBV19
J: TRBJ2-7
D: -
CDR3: CASSMGQGVLEQYF
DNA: TGTGCCAGTAGTATGGGCCAGGGTGTGCTCGAGCAGTACTTC

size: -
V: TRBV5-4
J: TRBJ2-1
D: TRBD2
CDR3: CASSLDGTSGSSYNEQFF
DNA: TGTGCCAGCAGCTTGGATGGGACTAGCGGGAGCTCCTACAATGAGCAGTTCTTC

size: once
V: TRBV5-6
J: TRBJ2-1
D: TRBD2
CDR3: CASSRTSTNEQFF
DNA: TGTGCCAGCAGCCGGACTAGTACTAATGAGCAGTTCTTC

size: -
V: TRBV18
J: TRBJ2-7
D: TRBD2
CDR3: CASSPGTSSYEQYF
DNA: TGTGCCAGCTCACCCGGGACTAGCTCCTACGAGCAGTACTTC

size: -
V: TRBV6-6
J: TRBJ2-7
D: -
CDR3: CASSRIGTSYEQYF
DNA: TGTGCCAGCAGCCGCATAGGGACTTCCTACGAGCAGTACTTC